This T cell receptor (beta chain) is drawn from a study of T cell repertoires in cytomegalovirus infection. Overall study: Peptides in the study included HLA-C-restricted and HLA-B-restricted CMV epitopes. In public TCR beta signatures, there were indications of both CMV infection and matching HLA type.

Study-wide results and caveats: Carriers of CMV plus the relevant HLA were identified by cumulative public TCR beta family frequency. Ex vivo, HLA-C-restricted CMV-specific TCR beta clonotypes prevailed over the rest of the response.

Via MiXCR, TCRdb re-called the reads, giving one row per CDR3 protein. The table includes about 740,000 distinct CDR3 sequences, around 31% detected once. This clonotype has more than one count but fewer than ten. Its specificity is not known. The TCR was taken from a human donor in good health (CMV status not recorded). Some clones in this sample may be carry-over from other donors' samples. The sample in question was cultured PBMCs, obtained from culture after CMV antigen stimulation.

CDR3 nucleotides: TGTGCCAGCAGTCTTACGGGGTTCAATGAGCAGTTCTTC. Encoded protein: CASSLTGFNEQFF. This chain uses TRBV7-2 with TRBJ2-1; a possible D gene is TRBD2 (5 bases). V was cut by 6 bases and J by 6 bases, with 12 bases left in between. This CDR3 is built from 13 residues. CDR1 and CDR2 from the germline V gene are SGHTA and FQGNSA.